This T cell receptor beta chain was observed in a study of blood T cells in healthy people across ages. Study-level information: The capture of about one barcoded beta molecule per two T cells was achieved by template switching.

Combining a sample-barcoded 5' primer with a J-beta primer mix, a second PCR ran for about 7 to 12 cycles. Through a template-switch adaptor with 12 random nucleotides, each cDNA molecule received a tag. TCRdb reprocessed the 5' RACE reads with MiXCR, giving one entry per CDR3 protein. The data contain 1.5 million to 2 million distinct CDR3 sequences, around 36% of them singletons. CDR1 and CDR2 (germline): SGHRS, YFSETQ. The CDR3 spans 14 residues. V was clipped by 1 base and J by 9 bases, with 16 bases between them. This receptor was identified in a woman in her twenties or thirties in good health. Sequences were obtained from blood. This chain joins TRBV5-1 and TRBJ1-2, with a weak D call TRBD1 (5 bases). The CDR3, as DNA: TGCGCCAGCAGCTTGCGGACGGGGGACCGTAGCTACACCTTC. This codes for CASSLRTGDRSYTF.